This TCR beta chain appears in the sequencing data of a study of blood T cells in healthy people across ages. A few counts support this clonotype. This CDR3 is 15 amino acids long. V lost 2 bases to trimming and J lost 7 bases; unmatched junction nucleotides: 5. The germline gives CDR1 MNHNS, CDR2 SASEGT. PCR was performed a second time for roughly 7 to 11 cycles using a sample-barcoded 5' primer and a J-beta primer mix. One entry per CDR3 protein, called by TCRdb with MiXCR from the 5' RACE reads. The sample lists around 1,500,000 distinct CDR3 sequences, approximately 42% occurring once. This TCR derives from a woman aged 18-29 years in good health. The chain recombines TRBV6-1 with TRBJ1-6, with 7 bases lining up with TRBD1. The sequencing input was blood. CDR3 sequence (DNA): TGTGCCAGCAGTGAAACAGGGGTGGGGAATTCACCCCTCCACTTT. Protein product: CASSETGVGNSPLHF.